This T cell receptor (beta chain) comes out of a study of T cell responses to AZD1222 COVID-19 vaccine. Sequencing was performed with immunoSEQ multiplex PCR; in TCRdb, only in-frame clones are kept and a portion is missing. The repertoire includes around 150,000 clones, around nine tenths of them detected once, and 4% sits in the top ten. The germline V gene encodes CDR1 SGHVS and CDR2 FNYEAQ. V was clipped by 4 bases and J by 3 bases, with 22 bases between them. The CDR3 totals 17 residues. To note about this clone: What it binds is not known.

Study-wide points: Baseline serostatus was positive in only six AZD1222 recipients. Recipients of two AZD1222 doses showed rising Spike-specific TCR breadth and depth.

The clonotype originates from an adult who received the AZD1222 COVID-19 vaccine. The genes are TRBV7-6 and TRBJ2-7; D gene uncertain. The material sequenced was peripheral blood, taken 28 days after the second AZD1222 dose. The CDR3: CASSSQASTLGFYEQYF. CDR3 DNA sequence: TGTGCCAGCAGCTCCCAGGCCTCTACCCTCGGCTTCTACGAGCAGTACTTC.